The sequence of this T cell receptor (beta chain) was determined in a study of OX40 agonist ivuxolimab in advanced cancers. In the study overall: At doses from 0.01 to 10 mg/kg, patients were given intravenous ivuxolimab every 2 weeks. Three patients, one with hepatocellular carcinoma and two with cutaneous melanoma, achieved partial responses. Points from the study as a whole: Part of the nonresponder group also had normalized T-cell clonal expansion that was low. CD4+ T cells averaged fewer expanded clones than CD8+ T cells.

Assay: immunoSEQ multiplex PCR; the TCRdb copy retains only in-frame clones and omits some. Seen here are around 26,000 clones, roughly 90% observed once, and the top ten hold 19%. Regarding this clone: Its antigen is still unknown.

This receptor was taken from an adult with an advanced solid tumor such as melanoma, head and neck, liver or kidney cancer. The sequencing here drew on CD4+ or CD8+ T cells sorted from blood, taken in a trial of the OX40 agonist ivuxolimab.

The CDR3 protein is CSVGVQGSYEQYF. The CDR3 bases are TGCAGCGTTGGAGTGCAGGGGAGCTACGAGCAGTACTTC. V and J are TRBV29-1 and TRBJ2-7, with a weak D call TRBD1 (6 bases). In germline, CDR1 is SQVTM, CDR2 ANQGSEA. Trimming shortened V by 4 bases and J by 3 bases, and 13 bases separated the two germline ends. The CDR3 is 13 residues long.